The 29 T cell receptor beta chains presented below share a single source sample, sequenced in a study of Ad26.COV2.S vaccination and SARS-CoV-2 variants. The method was immunoSEQ multiplex PCR; TCRdb's version includes in-frame clones alone and lacks a portion of them. Here the sample spans around 450,000 clones, 89% being singletons. The treatment was: about 20 received Ad26.COV2.S at low or high dose, single or two shots; 5 received placebo; per-sample allocation not given. Sampling was done on day 63 after the first vaccine or placebo injection. Material: peripheral blood, obtained in a trial of Ad26.COV2.S vaccine versus placebo. These receptors were collected from a person between 18 and 60 years old who received the Ad26.COV2.S COVID-19 vaccine or a placebo.

The chain employs TRBV9 and TRBJ2-5; D gene ambiguous. The length of the CDR3 is 15 residues. Germline V gene lookup returns CDR1 SGDLS and CDR2 YYNGEE. Trimming stripped 4 bases from V and 2 bases from J, with 15 bases between. The CDR3 here is CASSSTQAIQETQYF. The CDR3 DNA follows: TGTGCCAGCAGCTCCACTCAGGCGATACAAGAGACCCAGTACTTC.

In this sample, this clone turned up once. The V call is TRBV27, the J call TRBJ2-7; no clear D. V was trimmed by 2 bases and J by 3 bases, leaving 14 bases between them. The CDR3 length is 15 residues. Per germline, CDR1 MNHEY and CDR2 SMNVEV (reference sequence). The CDR3 reads CASSLRNSGRYEQYF. The CDR3 DNA sequence: TGTGCCAGCAGTTTACGCAACAGTGGACGCTACGAGCAGTACTTC.

CDR3 protein: CASSDPPDRGTYEPYGYTF. CDR3 DNA sequence: TGTGCCAGCAGCGACCCCCCGGACAGGGGGACTTACGAGCCCTATGGCTACACCTTC. J is TRBJ1-2 and V is TRBV13; 10 positions match TRBD1. CDR1 and CDR2 from the germline V gene are PRHDT and FYEKMQ (reference sequence). The junction had 19 bases not matched to a gene; V was cut back by 5 bases and J by 4 bases. The CDR3 has 19 amino acids.

The chain carries TRBV19 and TRBJ1-1; D gene uncertain. Germline V gene lookup returns CDR1 LNHDA and CDR2 SQIVND (reference sequence). Trimming pared 10 bases from V and 5 bases from J, leaving 23 bases between. CDR3 length equals 15 residues. The DNA of the CDR3 is TGTGCCACCTCTCCTTCCCTGGCGGGGTTGACTGAAGCTTTCTTT. Amino acids: CATSPSLAGLTEAFF.

This chain connects TRBV6-6 to TRBJ1-1, with D possibly being TRBD1 (5 bases). CDR1 MNHNY and CDR2 SVGAGI come from the germline V gene (reference sequence). The CDR3 spans 13 residues. Deletions cut 7 bases from V and 4 bases from J, with 13 bases between. The CDR3, as DNA: TGTGCCAGCAAGGCAGGGAGGAGCACTGAAGCTTTCTTT. Its protein is CASKAGRSTEAFF.

The genes are TRBV30 and TRBJ2-5; D tentatively fits TRBD1 or TRBD2 (5 bases each). Germline V lookup: CDR1 GTSNPN, CDR2 SVGIG (reference sequence). The CDR3 has 15 residues. The V end was cut by 3 bases, the J end by 3 bases, with 17 bases between. DNA for the CDR3: TGTGCCTGGAGCGCCGGGACCACGGTCGAAGAGACCCAGTACTTC. It translates to CAWSAGTTVEETQYF.

V and J are TRBV7-2 and TRBJ2-1; D unclear. This CDR3 is built from 12 residues. Germline lookup yields CDR1 SGHTA and CDR2 FQGNSA. Between the trimmed V and J ends, which lost 5 bases and 10 bases, there was a span of 12 bases. The CDR3 region is CASSPAKREQFF. As DNA, the CDR3 is TGTGCCAGCAGCCCCGCGAAGAGGGAGCAGTTCTTC.

This chain connects TRBV3-1 (or the pseudogene TRBV3-2) to TRBJ1-5, with 10 nucleotides matching TRBD1. Germline-derived CDR1 and CDR2 are LGHDT and YNNKEL (reference sequence). J gave up 6 bases and V 4 bases, and 3 bases lay outside the gene matches. This CDR3 has 14 residues. CDR3 sequence (DNA): TGTGCCAGCAGCCGGACAGGGGGGGGTCAGCCCCAGCATTTT. It yields the protein CASSRTGGGQPQHF.

V gene TRBV5-6 combines with J gene TRBJ2-5; TRBD2 is a possible D gene (5 bases). V was cut by 0 bases and J by 6 bases, with 9 bases left in between. The CDR3 is 13 amino acids. Germline CDR1 and CDR2: SGHDT and YYEEEE. Here the CDR3 reads CASSLATTKTQYF. CDR3 bases: TGTGCCAGCAGCTTGGCGACTACGAAGACCCAGTACTTC. The variable domain in full, with the rest retrieved from reference TRBV5-6 and TRBJ2-5, is DAGVTQSPTHLIKTRGQQVTLRCSPKSGHDTVSWYQQALGQGPQFIFQYYEEEERQRGNFPDRFSGHQFPNYSSELNVNALLLGDSALYLCASSLATTKTQYFGPGTRLLVL.

CDR3 sequence reads: CASPGLSGTISQETQYF. The CDR3 DNA sequence: TGTGCCAGCCCGGGCTTGTCGGGGACAATCTCCCAAGAGACCCAGTACTTC. The chain carries TRBV2 and TRBJ2-5; D is possibly TRBD1 (6 bases). The CDR3 length is 17 residues. The germline CDR1 and CDR2 sequences are SNHLY and FYNNEI. V lost 8 bases and J 1 base, leaving 23 bases between the germline ends.

This clone appeared once. The V gene is TRBV15, the J gene TRBJ2-3, with 9 bases lining up with TRBD2. The trim removed 0 bases at V and 1 base at J, leaving 5 bases unmatched. CDR1 is LNHNV, CDR2 YYDKDF, per germline (reference sequence). The length of the CDR3 is 17 residues. CDR3 bases: TGTGCCACCAGCAGAGATTTGGTAGCGGGAGGCACAGATACGCAGTATTTT. This gives the protein CATSRDLVAGGTDTQYF.

This sequence joins TRBV2 and TRBJ2-7; D gene uncertain. V lost 4 bases and J lost 3, with 4 bases in between. This CDR3 comprises 11 residues. CDR1 SNHLY and CDR2 FYNNEI come from the germline V gene. As DNA, the CDR3 is TGTGCCAGCAGTGGTAACTACGAGCAGTACGTC. It is translated as CASSGNYEQYV.

Details on this clone: In the same sample, other DNA sequences code for this CDR3. The rearrangement uses TRBV9 and TRBJ2-3; D unclear. Germline values: CDR1 SGDLS, CDR2 YYNGEE. With 0 bases removed from V and 1 base from J, the gap between germline ends came to 3 bases. CDR3 length: 13 residues. CDR3: CASSVGRTDTQYF. The CDR3 nucleotides are TGTGCCAGCAGCGTAGGCCGCACAGATACGCAGTATTTT.

J is TRBJ2-7 and V is TRBV11-2, with D uncertain. Per the germline V gene, CDR1 is SGHAT and CDR2 is FQNNGV. This CDR3 is built from 15 residues. The V end was cut by 3 bases, the J end by 6 bases, with 18 bases between. The CDR3 sequence: CASSLMTLYAGEQYF. The CDR3 region has the DNA TGTGCCAGCAGCTTGATGACCCTGTACGCCGGCGAGCAGTACTTC.

CDR3 residues: CASSQRLDGTDTQYF. The DNA of the CDR3 is TGTGCCAGCTCCCAAAGACTGGACGGCACAGATACGCAGTATTTT. V and J are TRBV18 and TRBJ2-3; D ambiguous. The CDR3 has 15 amino acids. Trimming pared 6 bases from V and 1 base from J, leaving 14 bases between. Germline V lookup: CDR1 KGHSH, CDR2 LQKENI.

This sequence joins TRBV11-2 and TRBJ2-7; 8 bases match TRBD2. CDR1 and CDR2 from the germline V gene are SGHAT and FQNNGV. The CDR3 runs 18 residues. V trimming: 0 bases; J trimming: 0 bases; junction bases outside the gene matches: 10. DNA for the CDR3: TGTGCCAGCAGCTTAGATTCCCTTGCGGGGGGCTTCTCCTACGAGCAGTACTTC. It specifies CASSLDSLAGGFSYEQYF.

The chain recombines TRBV28 with TRBJ2-5; D unclear. There are 14 residues in the CDR3. Germline V gene data show CDR1 as MDHEN and CDR2 as SYDVKM. V was cut by 6 bases and J by 4 bases, with 15 bases left in between. The CDR3 sequence is CASSHNDGTETQYF. CDR3 DNA: TGTGCCAGCAGCCACAACGACGGCACAGAGACCCAGTACTTC.

The chain joins TRBV13 to TRBJ1-2, with 8 nucleotides matching TRBD1. The CDR3 has 14 residues. Germline trimming cut 5 bases from V and 3 bases from J; bases unmatched to any gene: 5. Germline assignment: CDR1 PRHDT and CDR2 FYEKMQ (reference sequence). CDR3 amino acids: CASSDDRGHYGYTF. For the CDR3, the DNA is TGTGCCAGCAGCGACGACAGGGGACACTATGGCTACACCTTC.

CDR3 amino acids: CASSARTGKKYF. The CDR3 nucleotides read TGTGCCAGCAGCGCTCGGACAGGGAAGAAGTACTTC. The chain is built from TRBV6-5 and TRBJ2-7, with 8 bases that match TRBD1. The ends lost 6 bases at V and 11 bases at J; junction bases unmatched: 9. Germline V gene sequence: CDR1 MNHEY, CDR2 SVGAGI. The CDR3 is 12 residues long.

V gene TRBV27 combines with J gene TRBJ2-7; D perhaps matches TRBD2 (6 bases). The CDR3 is 14 residues long. Germline V gene lookup returns CDR1 MNHEY and CDR2 SMNVEV (reference sequence). V lost 2 bases and J 1 base, leaving 9 bases between the germline ends. This CDR3 is CASSLQGGSYEQYV. The CDR3 region has the DNA TGTGCCAGCAGTTTACAGGGAGGTTCCTACGAGCAGTACGTC.

This chain links TRBV29-1 with TRBJ2-3; D not resolved. CDR3 length equals 13 residues. The V and J ends lost 3 bases and 3 bases respectively, with 10 bases between them. Germline values: CDR1 SQVTM, CDR2 ANQGSEA. DNA for the CDR3: TGCAGCGTTGATACCAAGGCAACAGATACGCAGTATTTT. This translates into CSVDTKATDTQYF.

V is TRBV4-1 and J is TRBJ1-1; D possibly corresponds to TRBD1 (6 bases). Germline-derived CDR1 and CDR2 are MGHRA and YSYEKL. This CDR3 region has 18 residues. The ends were cut back, 0 bases at V and 1 base at J, with 18 bases in the middle. The DNA of the CDR3 is TGCGCCAGCAGCCAAGATGATGCAGGGGTAATGTGGAACACTGAAGCTTTCTTT. Its protein product is CASSQDDAGVMWNTEAFF.

This clone was seen once. V gene TRBV7-3 combines with J gene TRBJ2-1, with 11 bases aligning to TRBD2. Germline values: CDR1 SGHTA, CDR2 FQGTGA. The length of the CDR3 is 17 residues. V was clipped by 1 base and J by 3 bases; unmatched bases: 5. The CDR3 here is CASSLIPTSGGYNEQFF. The CDR3 nucleotides read TGTGCCAGCAGCTTAATCCCCACTAGCGGGGGCTACAATGAGCAGTTCTTC.

V usage is TRBV27 and J usage is TRBJ1-5, with 7 bases matching TRBD1. Germline V gives CDR1 MNHEY, CDR2 SMNVEV (reference sequence). The CDR3 length is 16 residues. The V and J ends lost 5 bases and 2 bases, in that order; junction bases with no gene match: 9. The CDR3 loop reads CASSPSRQGGNQPQHF. The CDR3 DNA sequence: TGTGCCAGCAGTCCCTCAAGACAGGGTGGCAATCAGCCCCAGCATTTT.

The rearrangement links TRBV10-3 to TRBJ1-6; D is unclear. V was shortened by 3 bases and J by 3 bases, with 9 bases between the two germline ends. This CDR3 region has 15 residues. The germline V gene encodes CDR1 ENHRY and CDR2 SYGVKD. This CDR3 reads CAISDDGRYNSPLHF. In DNA form, the CDR3 reads TGTGCCATCAGTGACGACGGACGCTATAATTCACCCCTCCACTTT.

CDR3 amino acids: CASSLAGRETQYF. CDR3 DNA sequence: TGTGCCAGCAGCTTAGCTGGCCGGGAGACCCAGTACTTC. The J gene is TRBJ2-5, the V gene TRBV7-8; D is unresolved. V dropped 0 bases and J dropped 5 bases, with 7 bases sitting between them. CDR3 length: 13 amino acids. CDR1 is SGHVS and CDR2 is FQNEAQ in the germline V gene.

This chain links TRBV18 with TRBJ2-5, with no clear D. The CDR3 loop spans 14 amino acids. Germline V gene lookup returns CDR1 KGHSH and CDR2 LQKENI. Trimming took off 0 bases at V and 5 bases at J, with 10 bases between the two ends. This chain's CDR3 is CASSPPSTQETQYF. The CDR3 coding sequence is TGTGCCAGCTCACCACCGTCCACGCAGGAGACCCAGTACTTC.

V is TRBV18 and J is TRBJ1-1; TRBD1 agrees at 7 bases. Germline V gene sequence: CDR1 KGHSH, CDR2 LQKENI. Trimming removed 4 bases from V and 8 bases from J; junction bases left unmatched: 7. The length of the CDR3 is 13 residues. The CDR3 DNA follows: TGTGCCAGCTCACTACCAGGGGGTATCGAAGCTTTCTTT. Residues: CASSLPGGIEAFF.

The rearrangement joins TRBV18 to TRBJ2-3; 9 bases are shared with TRBD1. V lost 3 bases and J lost 1; bases outside the gene matches: 5. CDR1 and CDR2 (germline): KGHSH, LQKENI. This CDR3 has 16 residues. The CDR3 bases are TGTGCCAGCTCACCGACCCGACAGGGGGGCACAGATACGCAGTATTTT. Translated, it gives CASSPTRQGGTDTQYF.